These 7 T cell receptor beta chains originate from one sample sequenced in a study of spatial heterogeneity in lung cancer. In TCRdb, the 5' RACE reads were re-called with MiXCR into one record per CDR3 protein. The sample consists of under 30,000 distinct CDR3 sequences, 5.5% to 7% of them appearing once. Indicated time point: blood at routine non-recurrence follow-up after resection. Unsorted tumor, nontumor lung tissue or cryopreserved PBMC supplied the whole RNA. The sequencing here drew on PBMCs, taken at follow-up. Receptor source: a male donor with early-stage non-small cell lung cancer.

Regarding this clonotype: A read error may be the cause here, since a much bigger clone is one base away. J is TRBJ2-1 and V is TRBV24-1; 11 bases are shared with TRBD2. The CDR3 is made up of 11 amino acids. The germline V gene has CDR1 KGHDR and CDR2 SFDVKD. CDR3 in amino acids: CVTSGSYEQFF. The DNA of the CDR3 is TGTGTCACTAGCGGGAGCTATGAGCAGTTCTTC.

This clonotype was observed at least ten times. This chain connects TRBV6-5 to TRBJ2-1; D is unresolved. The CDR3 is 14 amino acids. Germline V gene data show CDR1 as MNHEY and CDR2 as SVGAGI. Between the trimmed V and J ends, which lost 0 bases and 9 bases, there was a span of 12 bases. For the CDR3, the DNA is TGTGCCAGCAGTTACTCGGCGGCCAGGAGTGAGCAGTTCTTC. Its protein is CASSYSAARSEQFF.

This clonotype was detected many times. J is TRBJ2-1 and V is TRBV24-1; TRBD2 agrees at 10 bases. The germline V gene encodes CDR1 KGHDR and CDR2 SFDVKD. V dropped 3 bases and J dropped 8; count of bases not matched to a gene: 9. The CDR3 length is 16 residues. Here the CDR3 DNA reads TGTGCCACCAGTGATACTGGACTAGCGGCGAGGCATGAGCAGTTCTTC. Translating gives CATSDTGLAARHEQFF.

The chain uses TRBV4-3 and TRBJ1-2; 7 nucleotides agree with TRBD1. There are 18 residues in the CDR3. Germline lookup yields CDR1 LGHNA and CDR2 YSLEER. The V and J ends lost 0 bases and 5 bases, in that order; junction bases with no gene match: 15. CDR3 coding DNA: TGCGCCAGCAGCCAAGATCGTAGAGGACAGGCAAACTTATATGGCTACACCTTC. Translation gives CASSQDRRGQANLYGYTF.

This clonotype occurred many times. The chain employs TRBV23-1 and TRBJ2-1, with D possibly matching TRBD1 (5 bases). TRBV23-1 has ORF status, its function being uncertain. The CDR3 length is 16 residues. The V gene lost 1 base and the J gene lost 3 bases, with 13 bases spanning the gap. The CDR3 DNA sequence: TGCGCCAGCAGTCAATTCTACAGGATCGACTACAATGAGCAGTTCTTC. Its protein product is CASSQFYRIDYNEQFF.

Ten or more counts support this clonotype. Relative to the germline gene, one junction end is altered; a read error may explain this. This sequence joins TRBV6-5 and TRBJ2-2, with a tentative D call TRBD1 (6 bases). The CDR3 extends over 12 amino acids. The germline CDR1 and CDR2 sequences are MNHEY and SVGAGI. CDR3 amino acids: CGIRGNTGELFF. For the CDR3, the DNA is TGCGGAATCAGGGGGAACACCGGGGAGCTGTTTTTT.

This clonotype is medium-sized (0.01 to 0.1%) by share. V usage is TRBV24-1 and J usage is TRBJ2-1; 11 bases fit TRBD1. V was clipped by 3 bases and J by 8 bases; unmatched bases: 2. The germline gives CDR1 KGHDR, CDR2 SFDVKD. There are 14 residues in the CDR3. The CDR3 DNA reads TGTGCCACCAGTGATGGACAGGGGGCGGATGAGCAGTTCTTC. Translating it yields CATSDGQGADEQFF.